The TCR beta chain under discussion was sequenced for a study of identical twins. Points from the study as a whole: Less excess twin sharing appeared in beta out-of-frame sequences. It was out-of-frame TCR alpha sharing in monozygotic twins that models underestimated.

Healthy Caucasians were all of the donors. For this clonotype: As yet, its antigen is unknown.

Template switching added a universal primer site; cDNA carried unique molecular identifiers. MiXCR was run by TCRdb on the 5' RACE reads, yielding one entry per CDR3 protein. The sample lists under 350,000 distinct CDR3 sequences; more than 8% were seen once. The same data also contributed to another study, on yellow fever vaccine responses in identical twins.

Sample: CD8+ T cells sorted from blood. The source is a woman between 18 and 30 years old in good health.

For the CDR3, the DNA is TGTGCCAGCAGACTGACAGGGGAATTCTACGAGCAGTACTTC. It yields the protein CASRLTGEFYEQYF. This chain links TRBV27 with TRBJ2-7; 8 nucleotides match TRBD1. This CDR3 contains 14 residues. Trimming removed 6 bases from V and 3 bases from J; junction bases left unmatched: 7. Germline V gene lookup returns CDR1 MNHEY and CDR2 SMNVEV (reference sequence).